This is a list of T cell receptor beta chains from one sample in a study of T cells in Graves' hyperthyroidism and ophthalmopathy. Using its own MiXCR run on the multiplex PCR reads, TCRdb lists one record per CDR3 protein. The table shows about 300,000 distinct CDR3 sequences, with 16% occurring only once. Sequenced sample: blood. The receptors originated from a man aged 25 to 40 with Graves' hyperthyroidism. Each CDR3 is given with its conserved first and last residue. The D gene is left open where the match is weak. A row's size may be missing; if present it is once, few, many or a size class.

>many|TRBV18|NA|TRBJ2-7
CASSPPFSYEQYF
TGTGCCAGCTCACCACCCTTCTCCTACGAGCAGTACTTC
>NA|TRBV15|TRBD2|TRBJ2-1
CATSREWRGGGNEQFF
TGTGCCACCAGCAGAGAATGGCGGGGGGGGGGGAATGAGCAGTTCTTC
>NA|TRBV5-6|NA|TRBJ2-6
CASTPGWLVDNVLTF
TGTGCCAGCACTCCAGGCTGGCTAGTCGACAACGTCCTGACTTTC
>many|TRBV20-1|NA|TRBJ2-3
CSAKGRTDTQYF
TGCAGTGCTAAGGGTAGGACAGATACGCAGTATTTT
>many|TRBV5-1|NA|TRBJ2-7
CASSFNAVGRLYF
TGCGCCAGCAGCTTTAACGCGGTTGGGAGGCTGTACTTC
>NA|TRBV20-1|NA|TRBJ2-3
CSATRPVVTGDTQYF
TGCAGTGCTACCCGGCCCGTCGTCACGGGAGATACGCAGTATTTT
>many|TRBV20-1|NA|TRBJ2-3
CSASLRGSGATDTQYF
TGCAGTGCCTCTCTCCGGGGTAGCGGAGCCACAGATACGCAGTATTTT
>few|TRBV20-1|TRBD2|TRBJ2-5
CSVSGGAGGIQETQYF
TGCAGTGTTAGCGGGGGGGCAGGAGGGATACAAGAGACCCAGTACTTC
>NA|TRBV19|NA|TRBJ2-6
CASSKRTSGANVLTF
TGTGCCAGTAGTAAACGGACTTCTGGGGCCAACGTCCTGACTTTC
>many|TRBV30|NA|TRBJ1-3
CAWSVRFVGNTIYF
TGTGCCTGGAGTGTACGGTTTGTTGGAAACACCATATATTTT
>NA|TRBV4-2|NA|TRBJ2-2
CASSPAWNTGELFF
TGTGCCAGCAGCCCAGCGTGGAACACCGGGGAGCTGTTTTTT
>few|TRBV19|NA|TRBJ2-6
CASSITGANVLTF
TGTGCCAGTAGTATCACTGGGGCCAACGTCCTGACTTTC
>NA|TRBV20-1|NA|TRBJ2-7
CSAETPGPEYEQYF
TGCAGTGCTGAGACCCCGGGACCCGAATACGAGCAGTACTTC
>many|TRBV4-1|TRBD1|TRBJ1-2
CASSQDLGGGGYTF
TGCGCCAGCAGCCAAGATTTAGGGGGCGGCGGCTACACCTTC
>many|TRBV7-2|TRBD1|TRBJ1-5
CASSLDLPKGAQPQHF
TGTGCCAGCAGCTTAGATCTCCCCAAGGGGGCCCAGCCCCAGCATTTT
>many|TRBV7-3|TRBD1|TRBJ2-5
CASSLTGTGGGETQYF
TGTGCCAGCAGCTTAACAGGGACAGGGGGCGGAGAGACCCAGTACTTC
>few|TRBV7-8|TRBD2|TRBJ2-2
CASSFSGRTGELFF
TGTGCCAGCAGCTTTAGCGGGAGGACCGGGGAGCTGTTTTTT
>NA|TRBV6-4|NA|TRBJ1-1
CASSEEGFTEAFF
TGTGCCAGCAGTGAGGAGGGGTTTACTGAAGCTTTCTTT
>many|TRBV13|TRBD1|TRBJ1-5
CASSLTGTGVLDQPQHF
TGTGCCAGCAGCTTAACCGGGACAGGGGTTCTTGATCAGCCCCAGCATTTT
>many|TRBV7-3|NA|TRBJ2-7
CASSFMVEGEQYF
TGTGCCAGCAGCTTTATGGTTGAGGGGGAGCAGTACTTC
>many|TRBV4-1|NA|TRBJ2-1
CASSQVIRGKVYEQFF
TGCGCCAGCAGCCAAGTCATACGCGGGAAGGTCTATGAGCAGTTCTTC
>few|TRBV5-4|NA|TRBJ2-7
CASSSGDSYEQYF
TGTGCCAGCAGCTCCGGGGACTCCTACGAGCAGTACTTC
>many|TRBV20-1|TRBD2|TRBJ2-3
CRASGNRDTQYF
TGCAGAGCTAGCGGGAATAGGGATACGCAGTATTTT
>NA|TRBV11-3|TRBD1|TRBJ2-4
CASSPGGLGAKNIQYF
TGTGCCAGCAGTCCAGGGGGCCTGGGGGCCAAAAACATTCAGTACTTC
>many|TRBV6-2/TRBV6-3|NA|TRBJ2-7
CASSPYRDLAYEQYF
TGTGCCAGCAGCCCATACCGGGACCTTGCCTACGAGCAGTACTTC
>few|TRBV12-3/TRBV12-4|NA|TRBJ2-7
CASSQRDGYEQYF
TGTGCCAGCAGTCAACGGGACGGCTACGAGCAGTACTTC
>few|TRBV3-1|NA|TRBJ1-2
CASSQSTPDGYTF
TGTGCCAGCAGCCAATCTACCCCCGATGGCTACACCTTC
>many|TRBV5-1|NA|TRBJ1-6
CASSLGSLGNSPLHF
TGCGCCAGCAGCTTGGGCAGCCTCGGAAATTCACCCCTCCACTTT